These T cell receptor beta chains were read from a single sample in a study of blood T cells in healthy people across ages. One entry per CDR3 protein, called by TCRdb with MiXCR from the 5' RACE reads. The profile covers some 640,000 distinct CDR3 sequences, with over 45% appearing a single time and approximately 32% taken by the ten largest. Sequencing was carried out using blood. The origin of the receptors is a woman aged 60-75 years in good health. CDR3s include the opening cysteine and the closing phenylalanine or tryptophan. Each record gives: V gene, CDR3 protein.

>TRBV7-9
CASSFGGTFQETQYF
>TRBV7-6
CASSFNGGEQFF
>TRBV20-1
CSATTGTNEQFF
>TRBV18
CASSPWDSSYEQYF
>TRBV6-2/TRBV6-3
CASSYPGYGYTF
>TRBV4-3
CASSQDDGSGRADTQYF
>TRBV7-9
CASSLGRLAGGPLAKNIQYF
>TRBV29-1
CSVAGTSGTHNEQFF
>TRBV5-1
CASRKSTGGDGYTF
>TRBV7-2
CASSSDVSEAFF
>TRBV2
CASSEGTKPKNIQYF
>TRBV7-2
CASSPRGSSLKTYNEQYF
>TRBV27
CASSFRGPDEKLFF
>TRBV27
CASSLGEEEQFF
>TRBV7-2
CASSFGGRDEQFF
>TRBV20-1
CSTSASGRDTQYF
>TRBV10-3
CAISGGLEDTQYF
>TRBV7-3
CASSFFLTTGADNEQFF
>TRBV27
CASSVPRLETQYF
>TRBV4-3
CASSQPGADEQFF
>TRBV12-3/TRBV12-4
CASSLGWNNEQFF
>TRBV20-1
CSARDGRASDNEQYF
>TRBV4-1
CASSRDNRGLETQYF
>TRBV7-2
CASSSWDTEAFF
>TRBV25-1
CASSELKEANYGYTF
>TRBV28
CASSELVGGVGTDTQYF
>TRBV29-1
CSVGGRADLGTDTQYF
>TRBV12-3/TRBV12-4
CASSWGIGAGGYTF
>TRBV6-2/TRBV6-3
CASQPGQRQDTQYF
>TRBV20-1
CSDSGPGEQFF
>TRBV10-3
CAIKPGQSGTDTQYF
>TRBV28
CACRGVLAEQYF
>TRBV7-2
CASSLGPGAPQPQHF
>TRBV2
CASRDTLNSPLHF
>TRBV4-2
CASSLTGGLSSGANVLTF
>TRBV20-1
CSASAGVPGYTF
>TRBV4-1
CASSQDMSRIYEQYF
>TRBV2
CASIPSQSTDTQYF
>TRBV14
CASSRVSGTYEQYF
>TRBV20-1
CSARDLGGRDSSSYEQYF
>TRBV7-2
CASSIGGTEPNRYF
>TRBV7-2
CASSFDLGGGNTQYF
>TRBV28
CASGGGRVARVEQYF
>TRBV20-1
CSASLRQGARSSYEQYF
>TRBV19
CASKVGVTSTDTQYF
>TRBV7-3
CASSFSGRTGELFF
>TRBV28
CASSSPGFEQFF
>TRBV10-3
CATGNFYNEQFF
>TRBV20-1
CSAREPRGMGETQYF
>TRBV4-3
CASSQGERMYGYTF